The clone carrying this TCR beta chain has only a few counts. TCRdb called the 5' RACE reads again in MiXCR, with one record for every CDR3 protein. The repertoire holds about 92,000 distinct CDR3 sequences, with roughly 15% as singletons. These data come from a study of early T cells in non-severe SARS-CoV-2 infection. Germline values: CDR1 LGHDT, CDR2 YNNKEL (reference sequence). This CDR3 region has 13 residues. The V gene lost 3 bases and the J gene lost 5 bases, with 8 bases spanning the gap. The clonotype originates from an adult who was a healthcare worker with PCR-confirmed SARS-CoV-2 infection or an uninfected control (not recorded which). Input material: whole blood. The chain employs TRBV3-1 and TRBJ2-1, with a tentative D call TRBD1 (5 bases). DNA of the CDR3: TGTGCCAGCAGCCAGACAGCGAACAATGAGCAGTTCTTC. Translation gives CASSQTANNEQFF.